The clone carrying this T cell receptor beta chain was found a few times. The data belong to a study of T cells after yellow fever vaccination. Conversion of TCR transcripts into cDNA relied on 5'RACE template switching, which added a universal primer site and UMIs. TCRdb re-analysed the 5' RACE reads in MiXCR, keeping a single row per CDR3 protein. The table includes about 320,000 distinct CDR3 sequences, around 7% detected once. There are 13 residues in the CDR3. The V end lost 5 bases, the J end lost 5 bases, and 13 bases lay between the germline ends. The germline V gene has CDR1 SGHRS and CDR2 YFSETQ.

V gene TRBV5-1 combines with J gene TRBJ1-1; D is possibly TRBD1 (6 bases). This sequence originates from a man aged 18 to 30 who received the YFV17D yellow fever vaccine. Sequences were derived from PBMCs, sampled approximately 40 days after the first yellow fever vaccination. The CDR3 nucleotides are TGCGCCAGCAGAGAAGGGGGGTTTACTGAAGCTTTCTTT. It specifies CASREGGFTEAFF.